This T cell receptor beta chain was sequenced in a study of human T cells and chemical hapten exposure. Study details: After 6 days, upper back 0.01% DPC patch tests were scored.

Each CDR3 protein gets one entry after TCRdb re-called the RACE reads with MiXCR. The data hold approximately 80,000 distinct CDR3 sequences, with 14% observed a single time. A few counts support this clonotype. This sample's time point: pre-sensitization, week 0. Treatment given: therapeutic diphenylcyclopropenone sensitization with weekly scalp DPC. There are 16 residues in the CDR3. V was clipped by 5 bases and J by 1 base, with 18 bases between them. The chain recombines TRBV12-3 or TRBV12-4 with TRBJ2-7; maybe TRBD2 (6 bases). Specimen: whole blood, collected in connection with sensitization to the hapten diphenylcyclopropenone (DPC). This sequence originates from a woman between 45 and 60 years old with alopecia areata. Some clones in this sample may be carry-over from other donors' samples. CDR3 nucleotides: TGTGCCAGCAGTCCTTGGGACTTAATAGGGTCCTACGAGCAGTACTTC. Translating gives CASSPWDLIGSYEQYF.